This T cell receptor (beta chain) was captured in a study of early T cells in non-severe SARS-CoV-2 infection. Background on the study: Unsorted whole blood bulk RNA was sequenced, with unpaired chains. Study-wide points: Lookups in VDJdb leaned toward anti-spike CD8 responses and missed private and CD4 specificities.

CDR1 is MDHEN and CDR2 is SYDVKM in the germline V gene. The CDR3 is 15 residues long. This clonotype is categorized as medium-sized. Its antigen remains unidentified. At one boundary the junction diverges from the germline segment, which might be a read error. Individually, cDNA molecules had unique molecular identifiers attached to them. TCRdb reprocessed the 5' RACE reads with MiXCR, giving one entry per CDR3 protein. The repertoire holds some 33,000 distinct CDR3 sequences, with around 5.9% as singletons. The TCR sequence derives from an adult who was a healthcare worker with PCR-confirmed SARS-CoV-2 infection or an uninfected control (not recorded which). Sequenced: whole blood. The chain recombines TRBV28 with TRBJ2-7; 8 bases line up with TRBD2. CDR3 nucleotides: TGTGCCAGCAGCTTATCCAGCGGGGGAGCGTACGAGCAGTACTTC. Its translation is CASSLSSGGAYEQYF.